This T cell receptor (beta chain) was recovered during a study of blood T cell repertoires in COVID-19. The wider study: Material from acute and convalescent COVID-19 was sourced from the United States, Italy and Spain. PBMCs, B-cell-depleted T cells, or T cells were the source of the cDNA or gDNA that made up the material.

Seattle cases were enrolled at active infection and followed longitudinally. How the authors handled the data: It was from reference gene primer amplification that nucleated cell counts were estimated. Assay: immunoSEQ multiplex PCR; the TCRdb copy retains only in-frame clones and omits some. V and J calls and clone size are given by that table; D and trimming were obtained from the DNA. This table has 400,000 or so clones, 70% to 90% appearing once. The sequence derives from a woman in her thirties or forties with COVID-19, enrolled during active disease. The specimen sequenced was peripheral blood.

The CDR3 protein is CASSTSPSGAYNEQFF. The CDR3 DNA sequence: TGCGCCAGCAGCACTAGTCCTAGCGGGGCCTACAATGAGCAGTTCTTC. The chain joins TRBV5-1 to TRBJ2-1; 9 nucleotides match TRBD2. The ends lost 4 bases at V and 2 bases at J; junction bases unmatched: 7. Germline-derived CDR1 and CDR2 are SGHRS and YFSETQ. The CDR3 is made up of 16 amino acids. The variable domain in full, with the rest retrieved from reference TRBV5-1 and TRBJ2-1, is KAGVTQTPRYLIKTRGQQVTLSCSPISGHRSVSWYQQTPGQGLQFLFEYFSETQRNKGNFPGRFSGRQFSNSRSEMNVSTLELGDSALYLCASSTSPSGAYNEQFFGPGTRLTVL.